This T cell receptor (beta chain) was documented in a study of cytomegalovirus exposure and HLA in healthy donors. Study overall: Earlier results showed approximately 110 million unique TCR beta sequences derived from roughly 200 million T cells. Whole-study findings and limits: Across HLA loci, a later analysis found differing TCR association rates, with DRB1 most and HLA-C fewest. Donor immune exposure was known only as CMV serostatus.

The study ran its PCR with 60 Vbeta and 13 Jbeta primers. The repertoire was sequenced with immunoSEQ multiplex PCR; TCRdb's copy has only in-frame clones and lacks some. The sample lists hundreds of thousands of clones, 60% to 80% seen once, with 1.8% in the top ten. Details on this clone: Its cognate antigen is unknown.

Germline CDR1 is MNHEY and CDR2 is SMNVEV (reference sequence). V was trimmed by 5 bases and J by 0 bases, leaving 18 bases between them. The CDR3 spans 17 residues. Sequencing input: PBMCs. The TCR was taken from a male donor in good health and CMV-seronegative. This chain links TRBV27 with TRBJ2-3, with a possible D match to TRBD1 (5 bases). The DNA for the CDR3 is TGTGCCAGCAGTCCGTACAAACAGGCTGCTAGCACAGATACGCAGTATTTT. Amino acids: CASSPYKQAASTDTQYF.